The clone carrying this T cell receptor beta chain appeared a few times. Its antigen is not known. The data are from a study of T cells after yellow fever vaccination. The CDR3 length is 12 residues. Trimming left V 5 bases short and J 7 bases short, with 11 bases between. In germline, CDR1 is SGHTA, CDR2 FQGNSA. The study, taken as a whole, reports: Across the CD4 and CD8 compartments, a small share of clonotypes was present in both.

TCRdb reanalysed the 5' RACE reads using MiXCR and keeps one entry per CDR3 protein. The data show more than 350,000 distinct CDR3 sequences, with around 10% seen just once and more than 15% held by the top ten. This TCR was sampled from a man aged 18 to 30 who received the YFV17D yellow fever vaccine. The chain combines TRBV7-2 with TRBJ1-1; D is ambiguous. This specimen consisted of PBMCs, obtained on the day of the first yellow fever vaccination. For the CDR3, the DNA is TGTGCCAGCAGCGTGAATGTCCTTGAAGCTTTCTTT. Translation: CASSVNVLEAFF.